This T cell receptor (beta chain) came from a study of memory CD4+ T cells and cytomegalovirus serostatus. The sort gate was single viable CD3+CD4+CD8-CD45RO+ cells for memory CD4+ T cells. Sequenced by immunoSEQ multiplex PCR; TCRdb stores in-frame clones only, minus some. The sample includes under 80,000 clones, about 73% of them seen just once. Sequences were obtained from memory CD4+ T cells from blood. This TCR was sampled from an adult in good health and CMV-seropositive.

In nucleotides, the CDR3 is TGTGCCATCAGTGAGTCGGTTGGCAGCCCACGGGCCCAGTACTTC. Amino acids: CAISESVGSPRAQYF. V gene TRBV10-3 combines with J gene TRBJ2-5; D is ambiguous. The ends were cut back, 0 bases at V and 9 bases at J, with 17 bases in the middle. Germline-derived CDR1 and CDR2 are ENHRY and SYGVKD. CDR3 length: 15 residues.